Here is one T cell receptor beta chain with its context. Its target is not known. The record originates from a study of CD8+ T cells in alopecia areata. About the research overall: Those treated were given oral tofacitinib at 5 to 10 mg twice daily. Study-wide findings and caveats: An increase in clonality over normal scalp was evident in lesional scalp, especially alopecia totalis/universalis.

The CDR3 is made up of 15 amino acids. Germline assignment: CDR1 MNHEY and CDR2 SVGAGI. Between the trimmed V and J ends, which lost 6 bases and 0 bases, there was a span of 14 bases. Investigators isolated RNA and reverse transcribed it into cDNA to act as the sequencing template. Sequencing used immunoSEQ multiplex PCR; TCRdb keeps in-frame clones, though not all of them. Among around 140,000 clones listed, about nine tenths were seen once. The sequence was obtained from a human donor with alopecia areata. The chain combines TRBV6-5 with TRBJ1-1; D perhaps matches TRBD1 (6 bases). The sample was CD8+ T cells sorted from blood, taken at week 0. The chain's CDR3 is CASSSLGGLNTEAFF. The CDR3 DNA reads as TGTGCCAGCAGCAGCCTTGGGGGCCTGAACACTGAAGCTTTCTTT.